The clone carrying this T cell receptor beta chain was seen a few times. The sample comes from a study of yellow fever vaccine responses in identical twins. TCRdb called the RT-PCR reads again in MiXCR, with one record for every CDR3 protein. Of 30,000 to 40,000 distinct CDR3 sequences listed, more than 50% were seen once; the top ten hold 4.5%. The specimen comprised T cells from blood (PBMCs), unsorted or a sorted subset (not recorded which), sampled before or after yellow fever vaccination (not recorded which). The receptor's source is a woman aged 18-29 years who received the yellow fever vaccine.

CDR3 protein: CASSLGDYEQYV. CDR3 sequence (DNA): TGTGCCAGCAGCTTAGGAGACTACGAGCAGTACGTC. The V gene is TRBV5-6, the J gene TRBJ2-7; D is ambiguous. Looked up from germline, CDR1 is SGHDT and CDR2 is YYEEEE. The V and J ends lost 2 bases and 3 bases respectively, with 6 bases between them. This CDR3 is 12 amino acids long.